Sequencing of this T cell receptor beta chain was carried out in a study of Ad26.COV2.S vaccination and SARS-CoV-2 variants. As concerns this clone: Its antigen is unknown.

Stated treatment: around 19 received Ad26.COV2.S at low or high dose, single or two shots; about 5 received placebo; per-sample allocation not given. All samples were drawn on day 63, counting from the first vaccine or placebo injection. Boston supplied an adult donor aged 18-55 years. The repertoire was sequenced with immunoSEQ multiplex PCR; TCRdb's copy has only in-frame clones and lacks some. The data hold approximately 420,000 clones, with approximately 90% observed a single time. Study-wide results and limits: For non-spike TCRs, breadth in vaccine recipients resembled that in placebo recipients. Total T cell responses may have been underestimated by the TCR breadth and depth analyses.

CDR3 length equals 12 residues. Trimming cost V 6 bases and J 4 bases, with 10 bases left between them. The V gene's germline CDR1 is MDHEN and CDR2 SYDVKM. This chain joins TRBV28 and TRBJ2-7; D unclear. The receptor was isolated from a person between 18 and 59 years old who received the Ad26.COV2.S COVID-19 vaccine or a placebo. The sequencing here drew on peripheral blood, taken in a trial of Ad26.COV2.S vaccine versus placebo. The CDR3 region has the DNA TGTGCCAGCAGCCGTAGACGGTACGAGCAGTACTTC. Protein product: CASSRRRYEQYF.